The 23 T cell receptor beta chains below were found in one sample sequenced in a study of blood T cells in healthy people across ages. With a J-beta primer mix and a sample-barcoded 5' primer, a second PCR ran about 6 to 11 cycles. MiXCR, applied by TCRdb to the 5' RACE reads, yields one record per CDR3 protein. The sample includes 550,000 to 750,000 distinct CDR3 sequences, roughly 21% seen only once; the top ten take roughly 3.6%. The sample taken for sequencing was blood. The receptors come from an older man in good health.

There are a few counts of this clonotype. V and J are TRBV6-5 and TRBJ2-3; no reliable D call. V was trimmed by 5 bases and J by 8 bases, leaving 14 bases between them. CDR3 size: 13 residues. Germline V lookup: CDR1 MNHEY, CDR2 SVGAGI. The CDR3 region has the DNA TGTGCCAGCAGTACCGGACCTTCTGGTACGCAGTATTTT. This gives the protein CASSTGPSGTQYF.

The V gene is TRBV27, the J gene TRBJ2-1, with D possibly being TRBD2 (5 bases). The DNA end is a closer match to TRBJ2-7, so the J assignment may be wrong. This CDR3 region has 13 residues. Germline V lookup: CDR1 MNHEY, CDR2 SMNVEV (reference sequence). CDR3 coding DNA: TGTGCCAGCAGTCCTTCAGACTACCGCGAGCAGTACTTC. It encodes CASSPSDYREQYF.

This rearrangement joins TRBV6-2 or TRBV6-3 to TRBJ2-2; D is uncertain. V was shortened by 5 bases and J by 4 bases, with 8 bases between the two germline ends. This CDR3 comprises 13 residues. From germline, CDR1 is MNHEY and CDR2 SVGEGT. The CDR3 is CASSTALTGELFF. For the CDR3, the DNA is TGTGCCAGCAGTACCGCGCTCACCGGGGAGCTGTTTTTT.

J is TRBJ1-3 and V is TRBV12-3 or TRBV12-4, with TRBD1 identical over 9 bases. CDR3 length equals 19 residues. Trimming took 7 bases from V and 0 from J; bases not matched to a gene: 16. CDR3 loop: CASTTHGQGPYLSGNTIYF. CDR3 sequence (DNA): TGTGCCAGCACCACCCATGGACAGGGGCCTTACCTCTCTGGAAACACCATATATTTT.

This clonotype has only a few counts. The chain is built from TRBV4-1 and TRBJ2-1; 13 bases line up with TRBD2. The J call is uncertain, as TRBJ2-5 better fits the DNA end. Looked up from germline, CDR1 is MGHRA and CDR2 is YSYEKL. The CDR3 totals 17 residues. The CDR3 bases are TGCGCCAGCAGCCAAGGCGGGACTAGCGGGATGAGTGAGACCCAGTACTTC. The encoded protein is CASSQGGTSGMSETQYF.

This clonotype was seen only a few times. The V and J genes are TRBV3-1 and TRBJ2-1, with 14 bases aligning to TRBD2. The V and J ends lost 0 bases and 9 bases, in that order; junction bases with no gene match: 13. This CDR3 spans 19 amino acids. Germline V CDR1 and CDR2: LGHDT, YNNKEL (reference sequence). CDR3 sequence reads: CASSQDERFGLAGGFEQFF. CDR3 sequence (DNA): TGTGCCAGCAGCCAAGATGAACGGTTTGGACTAGCGGGAGGTTTTGAGCAGTTCTTC.

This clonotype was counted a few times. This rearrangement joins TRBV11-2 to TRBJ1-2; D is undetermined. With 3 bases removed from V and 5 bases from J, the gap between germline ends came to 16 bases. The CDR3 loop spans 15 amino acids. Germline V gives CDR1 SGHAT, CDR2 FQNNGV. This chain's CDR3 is CASSFRETRRYGYTF. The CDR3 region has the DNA TGTGCCAGCAGCTTCCGGGAAACCCGGAGGTATGGCTACACCTTC. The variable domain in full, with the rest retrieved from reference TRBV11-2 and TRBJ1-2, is EAGVAQSPRYKIIEKRQSVAFWCNPISGHATLYWYQQILGQGPKLLIQFQNNGVVDDSQLPKDRFSAERLKGVDSTLKIQPAKLEDSAVYLCASSFRETRRYGYTFGSGTRLTVV.

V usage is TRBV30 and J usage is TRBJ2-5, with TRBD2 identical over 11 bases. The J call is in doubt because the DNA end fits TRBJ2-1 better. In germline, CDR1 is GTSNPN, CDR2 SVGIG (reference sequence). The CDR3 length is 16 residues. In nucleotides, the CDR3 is TGTGCCTGGAGTCGTCCTACTAGCGGGAGTCCCAATGAGCAGTTCTTC. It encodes CAWSRPTSGSPNEQFF.

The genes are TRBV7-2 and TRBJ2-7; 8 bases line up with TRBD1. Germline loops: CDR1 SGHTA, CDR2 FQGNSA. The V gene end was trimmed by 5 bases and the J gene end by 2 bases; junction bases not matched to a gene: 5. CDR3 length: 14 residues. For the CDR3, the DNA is TGTGCCAGCAGCGCTGCAGGGGGCACCTACGAGCAGTACTTC. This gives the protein CASSAAGGTYEQYF.

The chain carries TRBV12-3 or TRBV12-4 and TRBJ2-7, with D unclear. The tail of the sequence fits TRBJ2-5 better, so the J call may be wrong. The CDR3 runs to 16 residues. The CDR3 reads CASSEHALTVGETQYF. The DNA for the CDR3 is TGTGCCAGCAGCGAACACGCTCTAACGGTGGGAGAGACCCAGTACTTC.

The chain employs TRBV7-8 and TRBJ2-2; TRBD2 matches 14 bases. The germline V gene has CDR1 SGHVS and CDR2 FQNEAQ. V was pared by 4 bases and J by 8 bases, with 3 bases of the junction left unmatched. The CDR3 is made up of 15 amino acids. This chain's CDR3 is CASSWGTSGSGELFF. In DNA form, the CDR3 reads TGTGCCAGCAGCTGGGGGACTAGCGGGAGTGGGGAGCTGTTTTTT.

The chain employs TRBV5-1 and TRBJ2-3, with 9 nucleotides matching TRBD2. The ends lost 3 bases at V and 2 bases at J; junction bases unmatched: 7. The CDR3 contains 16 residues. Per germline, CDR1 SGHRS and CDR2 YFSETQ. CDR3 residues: CASSSGLAPYTDTQYF. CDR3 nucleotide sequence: TGCGCCAGCAGCTCGGGACTAGCTCCCTACACAGATACGCAGTATTTT.

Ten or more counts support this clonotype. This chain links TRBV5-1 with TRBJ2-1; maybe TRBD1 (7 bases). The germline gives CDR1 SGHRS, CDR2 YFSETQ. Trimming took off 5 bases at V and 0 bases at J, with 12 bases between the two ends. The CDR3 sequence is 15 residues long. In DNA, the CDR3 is TGCGCCAGCAGGGAGGGGGCCCCCTCCTACAATGAGCAGTTCTTC. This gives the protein CASREGAPSYNEQFF.

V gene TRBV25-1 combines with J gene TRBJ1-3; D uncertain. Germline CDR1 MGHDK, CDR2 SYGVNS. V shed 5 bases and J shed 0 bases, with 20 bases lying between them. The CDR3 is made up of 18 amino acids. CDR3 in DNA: TGTGCCAGCAGTCCTGGCGGCAGTCAGCCGAGCTCTGGAAACACCATATATTTT. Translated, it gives CASSPGGSQPSSGNTIYF.

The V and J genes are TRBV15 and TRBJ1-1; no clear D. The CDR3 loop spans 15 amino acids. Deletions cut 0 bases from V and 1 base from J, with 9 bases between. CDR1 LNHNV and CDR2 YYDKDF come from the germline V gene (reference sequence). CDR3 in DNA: TGTGCCACCAGCAGAGAAGGACTTCAGAACACTGAAGCTTTCTTT. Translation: CATSREGLQNTEAFF.

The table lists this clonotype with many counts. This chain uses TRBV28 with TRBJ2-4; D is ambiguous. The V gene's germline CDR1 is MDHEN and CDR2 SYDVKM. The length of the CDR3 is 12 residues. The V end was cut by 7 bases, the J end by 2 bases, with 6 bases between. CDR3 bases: TGTGCCAGCAAAGACACCAAAAACATTCAGTACTTC. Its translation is CASKDTKNIQYF.

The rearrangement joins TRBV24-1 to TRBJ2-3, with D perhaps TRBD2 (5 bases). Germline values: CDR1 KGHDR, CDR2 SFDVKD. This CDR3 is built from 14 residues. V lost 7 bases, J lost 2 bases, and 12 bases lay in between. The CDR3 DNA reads TGTGCCACCAGCGGAGGCGACCCCACAGATACGCAGTATTTT. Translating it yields CATSGGDPTDTQYF.

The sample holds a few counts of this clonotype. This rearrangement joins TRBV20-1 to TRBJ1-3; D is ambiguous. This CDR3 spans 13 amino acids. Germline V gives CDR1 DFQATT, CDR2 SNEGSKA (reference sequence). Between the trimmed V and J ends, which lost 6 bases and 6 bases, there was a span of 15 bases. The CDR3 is CSAPFGSPNTIYF. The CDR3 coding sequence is TGCAGTGCCCCGTTCGGCAGCCCAAACACCATATATTTT.

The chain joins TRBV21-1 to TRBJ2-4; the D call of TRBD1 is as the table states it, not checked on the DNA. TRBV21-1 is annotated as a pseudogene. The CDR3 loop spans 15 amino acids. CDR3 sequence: CASSKVRGRENIQYF. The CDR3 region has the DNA TGTGCCAGCAGCAAAGTACGGGGGCGGGAAAACATTCAGTACTTC.

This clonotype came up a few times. The CDR3 reads CSVVIGTGLSTGELFF. For the CDR3, the DNA is TGCAGCGTTGTCATCGGGACAGGATTGTCGACCGGGGAGCTGTTTTTT. The chain is built from TRBV29-1 and TRBJ2-2; 8 bases are shared with TRBD1. The V gene's germline CDR1 is SQVTM and CDR2 ANQGSEA. The CDR3 is made up of 16 amino acids. With 4 bases clipped from V and 5 bases from J, the junction kept 12 bases outside the gene matches.

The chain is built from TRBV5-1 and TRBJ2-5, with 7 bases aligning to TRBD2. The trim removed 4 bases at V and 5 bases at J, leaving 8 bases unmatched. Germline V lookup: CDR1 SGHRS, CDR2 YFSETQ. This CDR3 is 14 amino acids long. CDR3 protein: CASSGSGAEETQYF. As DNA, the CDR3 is TGCGCCAGCAGCGGAAGCGGGGCCGAGGAGACCCAGTACTTC.

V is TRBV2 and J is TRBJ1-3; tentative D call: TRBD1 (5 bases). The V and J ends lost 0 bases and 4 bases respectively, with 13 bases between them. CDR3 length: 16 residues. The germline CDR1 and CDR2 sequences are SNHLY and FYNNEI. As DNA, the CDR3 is TGTGCCAGCAGTGAAGCGCTTCGGACACAAGGAAACACCATATATTTT. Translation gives CASSEALRTQGNTIYF.

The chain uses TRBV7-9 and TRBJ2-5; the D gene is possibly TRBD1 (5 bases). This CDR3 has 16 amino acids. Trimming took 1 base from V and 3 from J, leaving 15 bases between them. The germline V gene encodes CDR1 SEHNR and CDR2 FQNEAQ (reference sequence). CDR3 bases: TGTGCCAGCAGCTTAGGCCCGCAGGGCCAAGAAGAGACCCAGTACTTC. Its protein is CASSLGPQGQEETQYF.